The 17 T cell receptor beta chains listed next were all sequenced from one sample in a study of T cell changes during pregnancy in multiple sclerosis. Produced via immunoSEQ multiplex PCR; TCRdb's table is partial and in-frame only. The table has tens of thousands of clones, 91% seen once. The sequencing used peripheral blood, collected after pregnancy. All receptors come from a female donor in good health, enrolled as a control in a pregnancy study.

The J gene is TRBJ1-2, the V gene TRBV5-4; no firm D call. Germline lookup yields CDR1 SGHNT and CDR2 YYREEE (reference sequence). V lost 0 bases to trimming and J lost 5 bases, with 8 bases between them. The CDR3 runs to 13 residues. The CDR3 sequence is CASSLGQTYGYTF. The DNA of the CDR3 is TGTGCCAGCAGCTTGGGGCAGACTTATGGCTACACCTTC.

The chain couples TRBV9 to TRBJ2-7, with D possibly TRBD2 on 5 matching bases. This CDR3 is 14 amino acids long. V was clipped by 2 bases and J by 3 bases, with 12 bases between them. Germline CDR1 reads SGDLS; CDR2 reads YYNGEE. The CDR3 DNA reads TGTGCCAGCAGCGTCGGAGGCAGCGACTACGAGCAGTACTTC. Protein sequence: CASSVGGSDYEQYF.

CDR3 residues: CASSLGSDRVGTIYF. The CDR3 coding sequence is TGTGCCAGCAGCTTAGGGTCGGACAGGGTTGGCACCATATATTTT. V usage is TRBV5-5 and J usage is TRBJ1-3, with 8 bases matching TRBD1. Looked up from germline, CDR1 is SGHKS and CDR2 is YYEKEE (reference sequence). The CDR3 is made up of 15 amino acids. Trimming took 2 bases from V and 9 from J; bases not matched to a gene: 10.

This sequence joins TRBV6-5 and TRBJ1-1, with 7 bases lining up with TRBD1. CDR1 is MNHEY, CDR2 SVGAGI, per germline. V lost 1 base and J lost 10; bases outside the gene matches: 6. The CDR3 consists of 13 residues. The CDR3 protein is CASSYLEGAGAFF. In DNA form, the CDR3 reads TGTGCCAGCAGTTACTTAGAGGGGGCGGGAGCTTTCTTT.

This sequence joins TRBV6-1 and TRBJ1-1, with 8 bases aligning to TRBD1. The V and J ends lost 6 bases and 2 bases, in that order; junction bases with no gene match: 5. The length of the CDR3 is 14 residues. Germline V lookup: CDR1 MNHNS, CDR2 SASEGT. The CDR3 here is CASRGQGGNTEAFF. The CDR3 nucleotides are TGTGCCAGCAGAGGACAGGGAGGAAACACTGAAGCTTTCTTT.

The chain recombines TRBV7-2 with TRBJ1-1; 8 nucleotides agree with TRBD1. Germline V gene data show CDR1 as SGHTA and CDR2 as FQGNSA. The V gene end was trimmed by 3 bases and the J gene end by 5 bases; junction bases not matched to a gene: 5. The CDR3 extends over 14 amino acids. CDR3 in amino acids: CASSLTGVRTEAFF. The CDR3 region has the DNA TGTGCCAGCAGCTTGACAGGGGTGAGAACTGAAGCTTTCTTT.

The gene calls are TRBV7-3 and TRBJ2-1; TRBD1 matches 8 bases. Per germline, CDR1 SGHTA and CDR2 FQGTGA. V gave up 4 bases and J gave up 3 bases; unmatched junction bases: 5. CDR3 length: 15 amino acids. The CDR3 loop is CASSSDRGGYNEQFF. The CDR3 DNA reads as TGTGCCAGCAGCTCCGACAGGGGTGGCTACAATGAGCAGTTCTTC. The full variable domain, rest sourced from reference TRBV7-3 and TRBJ2-1, is GAGVSQTPSNKVTEKGKYVELRCDPISGHTALYWYRQSLGQGPEFLIYFQGTGAADDSGLPNDRFFAVRPEGSVSTLKIQRTERGDSAVYLCASSSDRGGYNEQFFGPGTRLTVL.

The gene calls are TRBV7-9 and TRBJ1-2, with D perhaps matching TRBD1 (5 bases). Trimming took 6 bases from V and 2 from J, leaving 19 bases between them. The CDR3 length is 16 residues. CDR1 is SEHNR and CDR2 is FQNEAQ in the germline V gene (reference sequence). The CDR3 here is CASRLRAQGSNYGYTF. CDR3 in DNA: TGTGCCAGCAGGTTACGGGCGCAGGGATCCAACTATGGCTACACCTTC.

The chain recombines TRBV5-4 with TRBJ1-5; weak D call: TRBD1 (6 bases). Trimming took 0 bases from V and 2 from J, leaving 9 bases between them. The CDR3 runs to 15 residues. Germline CDR1 and CDR2: SGHNT and YYREEE (reference sequence). The CDR3 DNA is TGTGCCAGCAGCTTGGGTCAGGGGCGCAATCAGCCCCAGCATTTT. It codes for CASSLGQGRNQPQHF.

The genes are TRBV7-2 and TRBJ2-1; 7 positions agree with TRBD2. The CDR3 consists of 18 residues. V shed 1 base and J 0 bases; nucleotides not matched to a gene: 9. In germline, CDR1 is SGHTA, CDR2 FQGNSA. In DNA, the CDR3 is TGTGCCAGCAGCTTAGGTGGGGGGGTCGGGAGCTCCTACAATGAGCAGTTCTTC. Its translation: CASSLGGGVGSSYNEQFF. Together with reference TRBV7-2 and TRBJ2-1, the CDR3 gives the full variable domain: GAGVSQSPSNKVTEKGKDVELRCDPISGHTALYWYRQSLGQGLEFLIYFQGNSAPDKSGLPSDRFSAERTGGSVSTLTIQRTQQEDSAVYLCASSLGGGVGSSYNEQFFGPGTRLTVL.

The chain has TRBV19 and TRBJ1-2; possible D gene TRBD1, 6 bases. The CDR3 is made up of 15 amino acids. Trimming pared 0 bases from V and 3 bases from J, leaving 11 bases between. Germline CDR1 and CDR2: LNHDA and SQIVND (reference sequence). CDR3 nucleotide sequence: TGTGCCAGTAGTATAGATCGGTCAGGGGACTATGGCTACACCTTC. Residues: CASSIDRSGDYGYTF.

The J gene is TRBJ2-5, the V gene TRBV5-1; TRBD1 agrees at 7 bases. Germline loops: CDR1 SGHRS, CDR2 YFSETQ. The V segment lost 4 bases and the J segment 1 base; nucleotides outside the gene matches: 7. The CDR3 has 15 amino acids. The CDR3 sequence is CASSVLRDSQETQYF. Here the CDR3 DNA reads TGCGCCAGCAGCGTACTCCGGGACAGCCAAGAGACCCAGTACTTC.

The CDR3 DNA reads TGTGCCATCAGTGACCCTTACAGGGAAGTGAGTGACGGCTACACCTTC. It specifies CAISDPYREVSDGYTF. The rearrangement joins TRBV10-3 to TRBJ1-2; tentative D call: TRBD1 (6 bases). Germline assignment: CDR1 ENHRY and CDR2 SYGVKD. V was pared by 3 bases and J by 8 bases, with 22 bases between. The CDR3 covers 16 residues.

This clone occurred once. J is TRBJ1-6 and V is TRBV10-1, with a tentative D call TRBD1 (6 bases). Germline V gene data show CDR1 as WNHNN and CDR2 as SYGVQD (reference sequence). The germline V and J ends were trimmed by 3 bases and 8 bases, with 11 bases remaining between them. The length of the CDR3 is 14 residues. The CDR3: CASSEGGVDSPLHF. The CDR3 bases are TGCGCCAGCAGTGAAGGGGGTGTAGATTCACCCCTCCACTTT.

The chain recombines TRBV7-8 with TRBJ2-7, with D tentatively TRBD2 (7 bases). Germline assignment: CDR1 SGHVS and CDR2 FQNEAQ. This CDR3 contains 16 residues. V dropped 5 bases and J dropped 3 bases, with 20 bases sitting between them. CDR3 nucleotides: TGTGCCAGCAGCCAAAGGGGGGGGAACTGGGTCTACGAGCAGTACTTC. This gives the protein CASSQRGGNWVYEQYF.

The chain employs TRBV4-3 and TRBJ2-2; D unresolved. In germline, CDR1 is LGHNA, CDR2 YSLEER. Trimming cost V 1 base and J 4 bases, with 4 bases left between them. The CDR3 has 13 residues. DNA for the CDR3: TGCGCCAGCAGCCAAGCGCGCACCGGGGAGCTGTTTTTT. Protein product: CASSQARTGELFF.

The chain combines TRBV9 with TRBJ1-3, with TRBD1 matching over 9 bases. The CDR3 totals 16 residues. V lost 5 bases and J lost 4; bases outside the gene matches: 10. The germline CDR1 and CDR2 sequences are SGDLS and YYNGEE. CDR3 DNA sequence: TGTGCCAGCAGAGACGGACAGGGGTTAGCGGGAAACACCATATATTTT. Protein: CASRDGQGLAGNTIYF.